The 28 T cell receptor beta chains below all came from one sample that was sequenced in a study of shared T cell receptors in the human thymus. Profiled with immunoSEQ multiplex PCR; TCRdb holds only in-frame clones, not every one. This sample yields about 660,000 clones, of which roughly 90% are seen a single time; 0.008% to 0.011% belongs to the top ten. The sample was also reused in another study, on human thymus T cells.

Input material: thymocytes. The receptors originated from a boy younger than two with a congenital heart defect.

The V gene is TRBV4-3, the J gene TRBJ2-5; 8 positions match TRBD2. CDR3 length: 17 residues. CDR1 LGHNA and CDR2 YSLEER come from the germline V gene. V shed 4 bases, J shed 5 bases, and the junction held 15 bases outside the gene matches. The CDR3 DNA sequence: TGCGCCAGCAGCCTCGGGGGTAGCGGGATGGCAAAGGAGACCCAGTACTTC. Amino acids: CASSLGGSGMAKETQYF.

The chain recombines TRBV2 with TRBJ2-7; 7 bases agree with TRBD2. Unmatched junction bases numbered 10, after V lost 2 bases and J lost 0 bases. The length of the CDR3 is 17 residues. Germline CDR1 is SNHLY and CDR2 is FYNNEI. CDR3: CASSELSRREFSYEQYF. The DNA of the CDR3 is TGTGCCAGCAGTGAATTAAGTCGGCGGGAGTTCTCCTACGAGCAGTACTTC.

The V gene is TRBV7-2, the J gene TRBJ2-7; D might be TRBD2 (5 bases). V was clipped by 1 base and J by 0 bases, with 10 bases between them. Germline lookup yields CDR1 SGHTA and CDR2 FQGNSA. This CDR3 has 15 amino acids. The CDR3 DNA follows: TGTGCCAGCAGCTTAGGAGGGTACCCCTCCTACGAGCAGTACTTC. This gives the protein CASSLGGYPSYEQYF.

CDR3 in DNA: TGCGCCAGCAGCCAAGATCCCGCGGGCCTTGCGTTGGAGACCCAGTACTTC. Translated: CASSQDPAGLALETQYF. J is TRBJ2-5 and V is TRBV4-1; the D gene is possibly TRBD2 (5 bases). Looked up from germline, CDR1 is MGHRA and CDR2 is YSYEKL. The ends were cut back, 0 bases at V and 5 bases at J, with 19 bases in the middle. The CDR3 is made up of 17 amino acids.

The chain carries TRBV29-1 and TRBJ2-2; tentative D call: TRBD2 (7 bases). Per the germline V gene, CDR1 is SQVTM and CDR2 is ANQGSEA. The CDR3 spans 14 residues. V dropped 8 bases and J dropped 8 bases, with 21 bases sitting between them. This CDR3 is CSSGRGGRGGELFF. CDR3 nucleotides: TGCAGCTCTGGGAGGGGGGGGCGAGGGGGGGAGCTGTTTTTT.

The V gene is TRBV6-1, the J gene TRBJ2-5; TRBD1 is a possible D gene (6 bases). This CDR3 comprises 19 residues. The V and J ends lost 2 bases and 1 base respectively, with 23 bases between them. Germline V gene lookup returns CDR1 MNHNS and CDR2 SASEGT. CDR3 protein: CASSELGQTCPEGQETQYF. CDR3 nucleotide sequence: TGTGCCAGCAGTGAACTTGGACAGACGTGCCCCGAGGGCCAAGAGACCCAGTACTTC.

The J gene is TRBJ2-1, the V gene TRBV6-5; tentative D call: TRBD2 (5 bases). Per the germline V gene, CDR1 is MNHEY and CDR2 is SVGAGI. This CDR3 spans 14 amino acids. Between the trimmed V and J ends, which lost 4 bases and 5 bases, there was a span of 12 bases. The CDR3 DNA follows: TGTGCCAGCAGTTGCTTAAGCGGAGACAATGAGCAGTTCTTC. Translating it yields CASSCLSGDNEQFF.

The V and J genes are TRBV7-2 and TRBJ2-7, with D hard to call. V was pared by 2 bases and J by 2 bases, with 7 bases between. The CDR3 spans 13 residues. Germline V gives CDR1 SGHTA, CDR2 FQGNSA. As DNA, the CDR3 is TGTGCCAGCAGCTTATCACTAACCTACGAGCAGTACTTC. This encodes CASSLSLTYEQYF. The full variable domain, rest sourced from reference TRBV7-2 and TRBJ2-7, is GAGVSQSPSNKVTEKGKDVELRCDPISGHTALYWYRQSLGQGLEFLIYFQGNSAPDKSGLPSDRFSAERTGGSVSTLTIQRTQQEDSAVYLCASSLSLTYEQYFGPGTRLTVT.

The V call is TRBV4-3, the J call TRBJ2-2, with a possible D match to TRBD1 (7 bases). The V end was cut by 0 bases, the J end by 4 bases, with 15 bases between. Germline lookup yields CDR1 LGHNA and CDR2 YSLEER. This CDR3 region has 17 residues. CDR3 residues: CASSQEGGRGITGELFF. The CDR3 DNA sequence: TGCGCCAGCAGCCAAGAGGGAGGCAGGGGGATCACCGGGGAGCTGTTTTTT.

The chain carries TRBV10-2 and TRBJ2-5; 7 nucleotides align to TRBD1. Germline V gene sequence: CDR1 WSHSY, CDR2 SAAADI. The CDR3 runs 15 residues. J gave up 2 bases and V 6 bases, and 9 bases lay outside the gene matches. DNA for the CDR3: TGCGCCAGCAGGGCTGACAGGGCCTCTCAAGAGACCCAGTACTTC. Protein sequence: CASRADRASQETQYF.

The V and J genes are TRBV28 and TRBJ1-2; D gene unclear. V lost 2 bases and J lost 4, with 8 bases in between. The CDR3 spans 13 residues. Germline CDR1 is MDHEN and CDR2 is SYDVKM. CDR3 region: CASSLTGCYGYTF. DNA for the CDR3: TGTGCCAGCAGTTTAACCGGGTGCTATGGCTACACCTTC.

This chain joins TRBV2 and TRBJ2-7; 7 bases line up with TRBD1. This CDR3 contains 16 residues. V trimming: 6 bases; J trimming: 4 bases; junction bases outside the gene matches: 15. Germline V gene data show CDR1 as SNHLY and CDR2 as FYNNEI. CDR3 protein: CASREPDRDRSYEQYF. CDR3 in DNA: TGTGCCAGCAGGGAACCCGACAGGGACAGATCGTACGAGCAGTACTTC.

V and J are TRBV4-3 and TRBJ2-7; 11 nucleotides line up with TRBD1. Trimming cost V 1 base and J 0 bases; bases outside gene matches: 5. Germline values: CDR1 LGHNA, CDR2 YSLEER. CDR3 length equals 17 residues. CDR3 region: CASSQVSGQGGSYEQYF. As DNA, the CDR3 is TGCGCCAGCAGCCAAGTATCGGGACAGGGGGGCTCCTACGAGCAGTACTTC.

The CDR3 nucleotides read TGTGCCTGGACCGACAGGCGTTTCTACGAGCAGTACTTC. Translation gives CAWTDRRFYEQYF. V and J are TRBV30 and TRBJ2-7, with D maybe TRBD1 (6 bases). The CDR3 is made up of 13 amino acids. Germline loops: CDR1 GTSNPN, CDR2 SVGIG (reference sequence). Between the trimmed V and J ends, which lost 4 bases and 3 bases, there was a span of 13 bases.

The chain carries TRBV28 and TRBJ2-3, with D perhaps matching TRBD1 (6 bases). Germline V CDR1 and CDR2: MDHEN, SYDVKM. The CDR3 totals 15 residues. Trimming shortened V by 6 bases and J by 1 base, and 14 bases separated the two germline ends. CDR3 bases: TGTGCCAGCAGCGTGGCAGGGGCTGGCACAGATACGCAGTATTTT. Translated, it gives CASSVAGAGTDTQYF.

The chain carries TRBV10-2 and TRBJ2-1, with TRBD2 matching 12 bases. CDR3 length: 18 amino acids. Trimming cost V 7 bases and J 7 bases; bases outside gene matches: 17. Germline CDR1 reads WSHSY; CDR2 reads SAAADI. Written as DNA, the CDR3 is TGCGCCAGCATCCCACCCCGCGGCGGGACTAGCGGGTTTAATGAGCAGTTCTTC. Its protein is CASIPPRGGTSGFNEQFF.

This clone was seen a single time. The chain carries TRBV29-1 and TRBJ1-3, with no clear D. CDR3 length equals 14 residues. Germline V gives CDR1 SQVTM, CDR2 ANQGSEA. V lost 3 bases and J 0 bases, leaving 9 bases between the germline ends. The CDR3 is CSVEAASSGNTIYF. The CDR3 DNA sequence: TGCAGCGTTGAGGCGGCTTCCTCTGGAAACACCATATATTTT. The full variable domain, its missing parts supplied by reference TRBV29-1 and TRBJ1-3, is SAVISQKPSRDICQRGTSLTIQCQVDSQVTMMFWYRQQPGQSLTLIATANQGSEATYESGFVIDKFPISRPNLTFSTLTVSNMSPEDSSIYLCSVEAASSGNTIYFGEGSWLTVV.

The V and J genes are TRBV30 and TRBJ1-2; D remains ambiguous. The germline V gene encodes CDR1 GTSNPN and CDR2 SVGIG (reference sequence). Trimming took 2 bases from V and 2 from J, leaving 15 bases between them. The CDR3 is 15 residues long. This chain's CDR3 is CAWSLRDKSNYGYTF. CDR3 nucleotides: TGTGCCTGGAGTCTCCGAGACAAGAGCAACTATGGCTACACCTTC.

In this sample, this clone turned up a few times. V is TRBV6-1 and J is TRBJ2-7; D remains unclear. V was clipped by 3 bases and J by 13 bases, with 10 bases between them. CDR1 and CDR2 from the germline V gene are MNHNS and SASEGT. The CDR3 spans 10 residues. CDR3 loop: CASSEPYPYF. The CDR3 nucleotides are TGTGCCAGCAGTGAGCCCTACCCCTACTTC.

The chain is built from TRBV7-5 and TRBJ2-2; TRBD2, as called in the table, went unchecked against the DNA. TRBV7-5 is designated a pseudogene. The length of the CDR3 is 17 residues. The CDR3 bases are TGTGCCAGAAGCTTAGCTTTCGGGGTAGCGAACACCGGGGAGCTGTTTTTT. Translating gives CARSLAFGVANTGELFF.

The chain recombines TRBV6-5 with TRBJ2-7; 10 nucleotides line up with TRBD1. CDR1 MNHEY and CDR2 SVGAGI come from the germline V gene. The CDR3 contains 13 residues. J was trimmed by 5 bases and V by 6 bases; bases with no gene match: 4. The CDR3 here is CASRGGTGDEQYF. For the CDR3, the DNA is TGTGCCAGCAGGGGGGGGACAGGGGACGAGCAGTACTTC.

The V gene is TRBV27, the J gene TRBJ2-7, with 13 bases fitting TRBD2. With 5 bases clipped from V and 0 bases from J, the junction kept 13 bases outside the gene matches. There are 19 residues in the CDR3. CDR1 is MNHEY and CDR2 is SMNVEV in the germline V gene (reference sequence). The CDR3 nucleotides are TGTGCCAGCAGTATTACGGGACTAGCGGGACCAGGGAGCTCCTACGAGCAGTACTTC. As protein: CASSITGLAGPGSSYEQYF.

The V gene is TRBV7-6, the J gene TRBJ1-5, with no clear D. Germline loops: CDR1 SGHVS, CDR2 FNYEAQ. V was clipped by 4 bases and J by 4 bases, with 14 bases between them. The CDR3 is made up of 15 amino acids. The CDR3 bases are TGTGCCAGCAGCTCCTTTACCGGGGAGAATCAGCCCCAGCATTTT. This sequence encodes CASSSFTGENQPQHF.

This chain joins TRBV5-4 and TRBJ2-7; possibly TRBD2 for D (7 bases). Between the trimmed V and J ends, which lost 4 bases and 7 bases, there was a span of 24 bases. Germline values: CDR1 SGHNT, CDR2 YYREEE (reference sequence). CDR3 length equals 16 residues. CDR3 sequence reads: CASSQGGRGIWGEQYF. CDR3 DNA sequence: TGTGCCAGCAGCCAGGGAGGGAGGGGGATTTGGGGGGAGCAGTACTTC.

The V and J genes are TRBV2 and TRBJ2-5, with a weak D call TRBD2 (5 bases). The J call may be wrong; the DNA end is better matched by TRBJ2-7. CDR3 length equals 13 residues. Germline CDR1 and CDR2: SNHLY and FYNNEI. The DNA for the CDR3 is TGTGCCAGCTGCGGGTCACCCTCCTACGAGCAGTACTTC. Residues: CASCGSPSYEQYF.

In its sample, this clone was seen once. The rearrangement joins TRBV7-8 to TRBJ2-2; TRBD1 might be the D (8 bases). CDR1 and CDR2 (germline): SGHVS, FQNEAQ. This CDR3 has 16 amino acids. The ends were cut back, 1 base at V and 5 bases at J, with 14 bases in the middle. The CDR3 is CASSLGSQGGTGELFF. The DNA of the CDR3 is TGTGCCAGCAGCTTAGGGTCACAGGGGGGGACCGGGGAGCTGTTTTTT.

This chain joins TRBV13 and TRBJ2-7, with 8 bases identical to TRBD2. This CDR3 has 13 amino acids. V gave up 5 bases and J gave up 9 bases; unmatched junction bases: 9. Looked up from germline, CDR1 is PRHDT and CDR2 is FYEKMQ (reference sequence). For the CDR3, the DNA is TGTGCCAGCAGCCCGGGACTAGTAGGGGGGCAGTACTTC. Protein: CASSPGLVGGQYF.

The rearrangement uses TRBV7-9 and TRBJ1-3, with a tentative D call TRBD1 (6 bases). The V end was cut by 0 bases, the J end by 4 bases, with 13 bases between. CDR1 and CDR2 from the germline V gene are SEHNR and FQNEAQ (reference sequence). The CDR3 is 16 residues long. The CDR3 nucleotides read TGTGCCAGCAGCTTAGCACAGGGCCCCATGGGAAACACCATATATTTT. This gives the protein CASSLAQGPMGNTIYF.